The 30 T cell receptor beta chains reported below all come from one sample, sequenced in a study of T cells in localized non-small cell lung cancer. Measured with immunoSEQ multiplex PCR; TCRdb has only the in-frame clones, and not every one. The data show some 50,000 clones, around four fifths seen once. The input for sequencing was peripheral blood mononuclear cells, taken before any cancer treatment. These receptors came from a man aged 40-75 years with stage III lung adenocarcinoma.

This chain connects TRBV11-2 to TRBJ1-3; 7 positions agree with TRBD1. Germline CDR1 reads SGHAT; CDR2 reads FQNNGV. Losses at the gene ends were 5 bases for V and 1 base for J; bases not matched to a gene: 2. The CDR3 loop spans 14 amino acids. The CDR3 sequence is CASSRQGSGNTIYF. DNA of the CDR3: TGTGCCAGCAGCCGACAGGGTTCTGGAAACACCATATATTTT.

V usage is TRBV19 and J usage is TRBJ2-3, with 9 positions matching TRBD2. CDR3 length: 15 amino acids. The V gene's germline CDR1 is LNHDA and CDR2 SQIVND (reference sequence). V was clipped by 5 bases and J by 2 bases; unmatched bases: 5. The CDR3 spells CASSQAGGYTDTQYF. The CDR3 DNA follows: TGTGCCAGTAGTCAAGCGGGGGGCTACACAGATACGCAGTATTTT.

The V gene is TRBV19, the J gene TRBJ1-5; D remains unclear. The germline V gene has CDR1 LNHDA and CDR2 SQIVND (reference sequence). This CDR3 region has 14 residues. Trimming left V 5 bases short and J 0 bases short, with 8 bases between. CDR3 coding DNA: TGTGCCAGTAGTCCCGGCGGTAGCAATCAGCCCCAGCATTTT. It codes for CASSPGGSNQPQHF.

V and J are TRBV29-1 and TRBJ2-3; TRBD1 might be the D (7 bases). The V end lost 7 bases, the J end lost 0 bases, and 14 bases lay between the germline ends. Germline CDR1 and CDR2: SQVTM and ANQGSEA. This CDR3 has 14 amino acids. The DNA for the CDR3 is TGCAGCGAAAAACAGGGGACTAGCACAGATACGCAGTATTTT. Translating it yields CSEKQGTSTDTQYF.

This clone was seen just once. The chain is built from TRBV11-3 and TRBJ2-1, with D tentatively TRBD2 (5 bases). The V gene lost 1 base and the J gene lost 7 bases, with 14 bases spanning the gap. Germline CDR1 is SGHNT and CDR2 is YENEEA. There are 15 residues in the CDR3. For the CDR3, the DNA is TGTGCCAGCAGCTTAGCGGGAACGACTTTAAATGAGCAGTTCTTC. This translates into CASSLAGTTLNEQFF.

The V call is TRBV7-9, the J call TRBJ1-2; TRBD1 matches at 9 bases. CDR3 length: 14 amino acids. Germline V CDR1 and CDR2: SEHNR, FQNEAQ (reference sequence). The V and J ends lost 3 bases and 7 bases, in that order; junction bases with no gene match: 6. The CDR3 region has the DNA TGTGCCAGCAGCTTTTCACAGGGGGCGGGTGGCTACACCTTC. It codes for CASSFSQGAGGYTF.

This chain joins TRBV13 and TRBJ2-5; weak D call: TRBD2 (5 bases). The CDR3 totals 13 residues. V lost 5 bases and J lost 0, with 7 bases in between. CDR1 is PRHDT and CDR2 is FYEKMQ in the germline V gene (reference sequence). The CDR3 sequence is CASSPLDQETQYF. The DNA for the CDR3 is TGTGCCAGCAGCCCACTAGACCAAGAGACCCAGTACTTC.

The CDR3 here is CASSYTIRDTDNYGYTF. The CDR3 nucleotides are TGTGCCAGTAGTTATACGATCCGGGACACTGATAACTATGGCTACACCTTC. This chain joins TRBV19 and TRBJ1-2; possibly TRBD1 for D (6 bases). CDR1 LNHDA and CDR2 SQIVND come from the germline V gene (reference sequence). V gave up 5 bases and J gave up 1 base, with 20 bases separating them. This CDR3 has 17 residues.

Here the CDR3 DNA reads TGCAGCGTTTGGGGCGCCCAGGAGACCCAGTACTTC. Its protein product is CSVWGAQETQYF. This sequence joins TRBV29-1 and TRBJ2-5; a weak D match, TRBD1 (5 bases). Germline values: CDR1 SQVTM, CDR2 ANQGSEA. V shed 5 bases and J shed 5 bases, with 12 bases lying between them. The CDR3 has 12 amino acids.

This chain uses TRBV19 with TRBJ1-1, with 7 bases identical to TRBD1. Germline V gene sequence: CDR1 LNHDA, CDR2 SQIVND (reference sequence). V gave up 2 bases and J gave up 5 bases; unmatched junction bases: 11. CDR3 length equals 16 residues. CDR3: CASSITRTGIRTEAFF. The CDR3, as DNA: TGTGCCAGTAGTATAACCCGGACAGGAATAAGGACTGAAGCTTTCTTT.

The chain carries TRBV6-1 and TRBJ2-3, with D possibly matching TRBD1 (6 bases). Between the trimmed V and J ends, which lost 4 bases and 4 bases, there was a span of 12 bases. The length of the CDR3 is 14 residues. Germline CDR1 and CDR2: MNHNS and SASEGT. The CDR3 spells CASSAGAEADTQYF. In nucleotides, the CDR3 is TGTGCCAGCAGTGCAGGGGCAGAAGCAGATACGCAGTATTTT.

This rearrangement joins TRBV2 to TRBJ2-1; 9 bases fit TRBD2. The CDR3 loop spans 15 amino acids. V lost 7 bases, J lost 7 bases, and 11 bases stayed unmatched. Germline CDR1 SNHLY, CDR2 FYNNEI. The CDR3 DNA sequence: TGTGCCAGCATACCAGAGACTAGCGGTTCAAATGAGCAGTTCTTC. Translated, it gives CASIPETSGSNEQFF.

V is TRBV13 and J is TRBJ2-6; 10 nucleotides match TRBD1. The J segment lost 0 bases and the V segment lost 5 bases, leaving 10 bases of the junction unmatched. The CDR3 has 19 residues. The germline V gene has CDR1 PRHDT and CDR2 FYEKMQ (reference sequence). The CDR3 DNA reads TGTGCCAGCAGCGCCGGACAGGGGGATCTAAGCTCTGGGGCCAACGTCCTGACTTTC. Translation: CASSAGQGDLSSGANVLTF. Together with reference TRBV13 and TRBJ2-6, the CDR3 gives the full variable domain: AAGVIQSPRHLIKEKRETATLKCYPIPRHDTVYWYQQGPGQDPQFLISFYEKMQSDKGSIPDRFSAQQFSDYHSELNMSSLELGDSALYFCASSAGQGDLSSGANVLTFGAGSRLTVL.

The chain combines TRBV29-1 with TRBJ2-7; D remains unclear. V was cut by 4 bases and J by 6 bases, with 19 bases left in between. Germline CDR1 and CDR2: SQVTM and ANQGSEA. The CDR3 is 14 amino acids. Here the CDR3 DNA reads TGCAGCGTTGCAGCCAGCGAGAGATCCCCCGAGCAGTACTTC. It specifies CSVAASERSPEQYF.

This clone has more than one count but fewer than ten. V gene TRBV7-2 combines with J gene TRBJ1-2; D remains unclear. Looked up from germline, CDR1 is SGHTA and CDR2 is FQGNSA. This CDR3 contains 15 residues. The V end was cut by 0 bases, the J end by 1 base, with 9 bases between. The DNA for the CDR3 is TGTGCCAGCAGCTTAGCCGTAGAGATTAACTATGGCTACACCTTC. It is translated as CASSLAVEINYGYTF.

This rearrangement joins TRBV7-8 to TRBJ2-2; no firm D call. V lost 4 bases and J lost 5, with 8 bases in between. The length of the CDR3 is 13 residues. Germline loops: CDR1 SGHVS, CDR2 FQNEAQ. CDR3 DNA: TGTGCCAGCAGCTCCCGCCCGACCGGGGAGCTGTTTTTT. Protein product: CASSSRPTGELFF.

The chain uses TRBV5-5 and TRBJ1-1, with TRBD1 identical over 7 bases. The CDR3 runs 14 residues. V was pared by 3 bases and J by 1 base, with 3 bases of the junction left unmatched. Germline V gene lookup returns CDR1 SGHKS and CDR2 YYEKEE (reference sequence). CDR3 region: CASSWGQQNTEAFF. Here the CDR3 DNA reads TGTGCCAGCAGCTGGGGACAGCAGAACACTGAAGCTTTCTTT.

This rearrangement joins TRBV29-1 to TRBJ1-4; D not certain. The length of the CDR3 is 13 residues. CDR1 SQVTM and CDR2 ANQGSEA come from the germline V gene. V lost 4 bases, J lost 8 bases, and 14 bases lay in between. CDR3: CSVVDPSREKLFF. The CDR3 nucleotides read TGCAGCGTTGTAGACCCCAGCCGCGAAAAACTGTTTTTT.

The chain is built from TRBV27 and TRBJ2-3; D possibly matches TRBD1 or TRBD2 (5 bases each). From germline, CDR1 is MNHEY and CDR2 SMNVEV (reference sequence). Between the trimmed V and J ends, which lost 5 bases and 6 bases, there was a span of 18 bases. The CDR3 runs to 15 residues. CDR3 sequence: CASSPRASWGDTQYF. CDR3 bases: TGTGCCAGCAGTCCACGGGCCTCTTGGGGGGATACGCAGTATTTT.

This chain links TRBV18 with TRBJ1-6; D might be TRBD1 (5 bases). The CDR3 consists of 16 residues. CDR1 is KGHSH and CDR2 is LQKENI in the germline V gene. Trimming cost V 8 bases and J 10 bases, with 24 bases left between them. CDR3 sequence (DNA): TGTGCCAGCGCTCCGAATGATGGGACTCTAGGGTCACCCCTCCACTTT. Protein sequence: CASAPNDGTLGSPLHF.

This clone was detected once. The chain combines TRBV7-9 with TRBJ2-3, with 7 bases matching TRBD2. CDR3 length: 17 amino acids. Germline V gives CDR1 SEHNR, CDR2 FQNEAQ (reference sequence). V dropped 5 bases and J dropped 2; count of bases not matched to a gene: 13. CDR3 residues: CASSPTTTSALTDTQYF. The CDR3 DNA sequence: TGTGCCAGCAGCCCCACCACTACTAGCGCCCTCACAGATACGCAGTATTTT.

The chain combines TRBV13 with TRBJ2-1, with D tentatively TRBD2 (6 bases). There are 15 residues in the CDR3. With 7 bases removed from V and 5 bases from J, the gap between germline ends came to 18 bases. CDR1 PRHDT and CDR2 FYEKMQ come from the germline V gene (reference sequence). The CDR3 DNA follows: TGTGCCAGCACCCCGACGGGAGTACTAAACAATGAGCAGTTCTTC. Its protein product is CASTPTGVLNNEQFF.

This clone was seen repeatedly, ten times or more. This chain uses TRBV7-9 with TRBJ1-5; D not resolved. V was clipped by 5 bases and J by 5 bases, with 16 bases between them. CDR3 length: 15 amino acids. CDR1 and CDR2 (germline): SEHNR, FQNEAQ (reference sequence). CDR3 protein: CASSLGRTVDQPQHF. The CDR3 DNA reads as TGTGCCAGCAGCCTGGGGAGAACGGTAGATCAGCCCCAGCATTTT.

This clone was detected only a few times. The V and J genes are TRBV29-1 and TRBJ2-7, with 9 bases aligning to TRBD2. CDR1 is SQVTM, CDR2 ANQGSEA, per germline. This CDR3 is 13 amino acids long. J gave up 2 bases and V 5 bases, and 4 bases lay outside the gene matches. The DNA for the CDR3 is TGCAGCGTTTTAGCGGGAGATGCCTACGAGCAGTACTTC. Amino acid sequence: CSVLAGDAYEQYF.

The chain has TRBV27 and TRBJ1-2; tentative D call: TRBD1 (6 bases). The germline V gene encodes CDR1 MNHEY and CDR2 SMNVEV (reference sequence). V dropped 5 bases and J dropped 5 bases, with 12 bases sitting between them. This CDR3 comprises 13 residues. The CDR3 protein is CASSLGARYGYTF. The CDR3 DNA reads TGTGCCAGCAGTCTGGGGGCTCGGTATGGCTACACCTTC.

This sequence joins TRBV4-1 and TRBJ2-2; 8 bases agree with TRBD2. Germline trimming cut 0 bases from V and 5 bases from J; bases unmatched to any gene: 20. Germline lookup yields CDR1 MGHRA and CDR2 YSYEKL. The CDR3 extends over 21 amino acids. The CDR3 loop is CASSQEFAGGTSGGGTGELFF. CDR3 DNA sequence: TGCGCCAGCAGCCAAGAATTTGCGGGTGGAACTAGCGGAGGGGGGACCGGGGAGCTGTTTTTT.

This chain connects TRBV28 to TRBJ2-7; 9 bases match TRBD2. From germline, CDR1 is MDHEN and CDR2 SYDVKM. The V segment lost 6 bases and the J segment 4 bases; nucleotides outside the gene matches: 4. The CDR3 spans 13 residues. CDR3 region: CASRASGIYEQYF. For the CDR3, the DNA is TGTGCCAGCAGGGCTAGCGGGATTTACGAGCAGTACTTC.

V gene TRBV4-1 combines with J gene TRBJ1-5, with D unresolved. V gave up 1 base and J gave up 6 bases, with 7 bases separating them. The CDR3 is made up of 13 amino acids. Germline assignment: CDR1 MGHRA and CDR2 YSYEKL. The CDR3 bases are TGCGCCAGCAGCCAAGGGGAGGGTCAGCCCCAGCATTTT. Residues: CASSQGEGQPQHF.

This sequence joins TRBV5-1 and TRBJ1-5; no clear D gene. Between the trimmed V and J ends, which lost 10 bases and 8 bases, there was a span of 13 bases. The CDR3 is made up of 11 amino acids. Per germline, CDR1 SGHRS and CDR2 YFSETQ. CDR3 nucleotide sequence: TGCGCCCAGGCAGGTCCGAAGCCCCAGCATTTT. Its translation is CAQAGPKPQHF.

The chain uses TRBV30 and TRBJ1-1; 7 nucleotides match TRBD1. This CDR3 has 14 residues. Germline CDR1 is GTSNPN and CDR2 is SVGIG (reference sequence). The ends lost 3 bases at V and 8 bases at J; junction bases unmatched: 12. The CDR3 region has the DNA TGTGCCTGGAGCCCGTCGATTGGACAGGCGGAAGCTTTCTTT. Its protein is CAWSPSIGQAEAFF.